This T cell receptor (beta chain) was profiled in a study of shared clonotypes between healthy human individuals. The study's findings and limits: Relative to clonotypes present in all four donors, those not shared had lower generation probabilities.

The germline V gene encodes CDR1 MNHNS and CDR2 SASEGT. The junction had 5 bases not matched to a gene; V was cut back by 6 bases and J by 2 bases. CDR3 length: 15 residues. Profiled with immunoSEQ multiplex PCR; TCRdb holds only in-frame clones, not every one. The data hold about 2.5 million clones, with around 92% observed a single time. Remarks on this clone: The antigen is undetermined.

This TCR came from a man in his late teens or twenties in good health. Some clones in this sample may be carry-over from other donors' samples. Sequenced: naive CD4+ T cells from PBMCs. Subset noted: CD45RA+ positively selected. The chain employs TRBV6-1 and TRBJ2-3; TRBD2 matches at 10 bases. The CDR3 DNA sequence: TGTGCCAGCAGGAAACTAGCGGGGAACACAGATACGCAGTATTTT. Translated: CASRKLAGNTDTQYF.